One and the same sample provided the 28 T cell receptor beta chains below, sequenced in a study of brain T cells in children with intractable seizures. Assay used: immunoSEQ multiplex PCR; TCRdb lists only in-frame clones, some missing. This repertoire shows 340,000 or so clones, roughly 93% found once; its top ten account for about 5.8%. Time point noted: blood from clinic visit 5 months post-surgery; TSC patient then seizure free. The material sequenced was peripheral blood, taken more than 4 months after surgery. The receptors derive from a boy in the first two years of life with tuberous sclerosis and intractable seizures.

Concerning this clone itself: Other DNA sequences within the sample encode an identical CDR3. The CDR3 protein is CASSLTGGYGYTF. CDR3 bases: TGTGCCAGCAGTTTGACAGGGGGCTATGGCTACACCTTC. This chain uses TRBV27 with TRBJ1-2, with 9 nucleotides matching TRBD1. Looked up from germline, CDR1 is MNHEY and CDR2 is SMNVEV (reference sequence). The CDR3 loop spans 13 amino acids. Trimming took 3 bases from V and 4 from J; bases not matched to a gene: 0.

This chain links TRBV28 with TRBJ2-5, with D uncertain. Germline CDR1 reads MDHEN; CDR2 reads SYDVKM. Trimming took off 4 bases at V and 5 bases at J, with 2 bases between the two ends. CDR3 length equals 10 residues. CDR3: CASSSETQYF. CDR3 nucleotide sequence: TGTGCCAGCAGTTCGGAGACCCAGTACTTC.

CDR3 sequence reads: CASSDSNTEAFF. The CDR3 coding sequence is TGTGCCAGCAGCGACAGCAACACTGAAGCTTTCTTT. This chain uses TRBV2 with TRBJ1-1; weak D call: TRBD1 (5 bases). The CDR3 consists of 12 residues. CDR1 is SNHLY, CDR2 FYNNEI, per germline. Trimming took 6 bases from V and 2 from J, leaving 7 bases between them.

The chain uses TRBV6-5 and TRBJ2-5, with D maybe TRBD2 (5 bases). The CDR3 loop spans 13 amino acids. The germline CDR1 and CDR2 sequences are MNHEY and SVGAGI. Trimming cost V 6 bases and J 1 base, with 9 bases left between them. This chain's CDR3 is CASSSGLQETQYF. DNA of the CDR3: TGTGCCAGCAGCTCCGGACTCCAAGAGACCCAGTACTTC.

This chain joins TRBV5-5 and TRBJ1-6, with D possibly TRBD1 on 5 matching bases. Germline values: CDR1 SGHKS, CDR2 YYEKEE (reference sequence). CDR3 length: 15 residues. Trimming took off 3 bases at V and 7 bases at J, with 14 bases between the two ends. CDR3 sequence: CASSSGRMINSPLHF. The CDR3 region has the DNA TGTGCCAGCAGCTCGGGACGTATGATAAATTCACCCCTCCACTTT. The full variable domain, completed using reference TRBV5-5 and TRBJ1-6, is DAGVTQSPTHLIKTRGQQVTLRCSPISGHKSVSWYQQVLGQGPQFIFQYYEKEERGRGNFPDRFSARQFPNYSSELNVNALLLGDSALYLCASSSGRMINSPLHFGNGTRLTVT.

The genes are TRBV25-1 and TRBJ2-4; maybe TRBD1 (5 bases). Germline V lookup: CDR1 MGHDK, CDR2 SYGVNS. Trimming took 5 bases from V and 9 from J, leaving 11 bases between them. The CDR3 has 12 amino acids. In DNA form, the CDR3 reads TGTGCCAGCAGTTCAGGGAACGGCATTCAGTACTTC. Translation: CASSSGNGIQYF.

V is TRBV5-6 and J is TRBJ2-4, with D possibly TRBD2 on 5 matching bases. The CDR3 has 15 residues. Germline-derived CDR1 and CDR2 are SGHDT and YYEEEE. Trimming removed 0 bases at V and 2 bases at J, with 9 bases between. CDR3 loop: CASSLVGGTKNIQYF. CDR3 DNA: TGTGCCAGCAGCTTGGTAGGAGGAACCAAAAACATTCAGTACTTC.

This clone was recorded a few times. One junction end does not reproduce the germline sequence, and a read error may be involved. This sequence joins TRBV19 and TRBJ1-5, with D unresolved. Germline V CDR1 and CDR2: LNHDA, SQIVND (reference sequence). There are 15 residues in the CDR3. The CDR3 DNA follows: TGTGCCAGTCGTATAACGTGGAGCGGCGGGCAGCCCCAGCATTTT. This translates into CASRITWSGGQPQHF. Full variable domain (rest looked up from reference TRBV19 and TRBJ1-5): DGGITQSPKYLFRKEGQNVTLSCEQNLNHDAMYWYRQDPGQGLRLIYYSQIVNDFQKGDIAEGYSVSREKKESFPLTVTSAQKNPTAFYLCASRITWSGGQPQHFGDGTRLSIL.

With regard to this clone: Distinct nucleotide sequences in the sample also encode this CDR3. V and J are TRBV19 and TRBJ2-7; 7 bases fit TRBD1. The CDR3 loop spans 13 amino acids. J lost 3 bases, V lost 6 bases, and 5 bases had no gene match. CDR1 LNHDA and CDR2 SQIVND come from the germline V gene (reference sequence). CDR3 amino acids: CASRGTASYEQYF. The CDR3 nucleotides are TGTGCCAGTAGGGGGACAGCGAGCTACGAGCAGTACTTC.

The rearrangement uses TRBV11-2 and TRBJ2-1; possible D gene TRBD1, 6 bases. This CDR3 has 16 amino acids. V gave up 7 bases and J gave up 6 bases, with 22 bases separating them. From germline, CDR1 is SGHAT and CDR2 FQNNGV. The CDR3 coding sequence is TGTGCCAGCACCCGAGAGGGCAGGACAGTGAGCAATGAGCAGTTCTTC. This translates into CASTREGRTVSNEQFF.

This chain connects TRBV7-3 to TRBJ2-7, with 9 positions matching TRBD1. Trimming took 5 bases from V and 2 from J; bases not matched to a gene: 7. Looked up from germline, CDR1 is SGHTA and CDR2 is FQGTGA. The CDR3 runs 15 residues. The CDR3 region has the DNA TGTGCCAGCAGCGAAGGACAGGGGCCTGCCTACGAGCAGTACTTC. This codes for CASSEGQGPAYEQYF.

J is TRBJ2-7 and V is TRBV3-1 (or the pseudogene TRBV3-2); either TRBD1 or TRBD2 may supply D (5 bases each). CDR1 and CDR2 (germline): LGHDT, YNNKEL (reference sequence). With 1 base removed from V and 6 bases from J, the gap between germline ends came to 7 bases. The CDR3 totals 12 residues. CDR3 residues: CASSQGGVEQYF. The CDR3 DNA reads TGTGCCAGCAGCCAAGGAGGGGTCGAGCAGTACTTC.

The gene calls are TRBV2 and TRBJ1-2; D perhaps matches TRBD1 (5 bases). Germline V gives CDR1 SNHLY, CDR2 FYNNEI. The CDR3 is made up of 15 amino acids. The V end lost 3 bases, the J end lost 4 bases, and 15 bases lay between the germline ends. CDR3 sequence reads: CASSDSGDGVYGYTF. As DNA, the CDR3 is TGTGCCAGCAGTGATAGTGGGGACGGAGTCTATGGCTACACCTTC.

J is TRBJ1-1 and V is TRBV12-3 or TRBV12-4, with 7 bases that match TRBD1. With V trimmed by 5 bases and J by 8 bases, 5 bases remained unmatched. The CDR3 has 12 amino acids. CDR3 DNA sequence: TGTGCCAGCAGTCCGTTGGACAGGGAAGCTTTCTTT. Translating gives CASSPLDREAFF.

The V gene is TRBV25-1, the J gene TRBJ1-1, with D possibly matching TRBD1 (5 bases). The germline V gene has CDR1 MGHDK and CDR2 SYGVNS. Trimming removed 1 base from V and 1 base from J, with 7 bases in between. The CDR3 consists of 14 residues. The CDR3 DNA reads TGTGCCAGCAGTGAATTCCAGGGGAACACTGAAGCTTTCTTT. Translated: CASSEFQGNTEAFF.

This clone has a single count. The chain carries TRBV7-9 and TRBJ2-1; D tentatively reads TRBD1 or TRBD2 (5 bases each). The CDR3 consists of 18 residues. Per germline, CDR1 SEHNR and CDR2 FQNEAQ (reference sequence). V lost 4 bases to trimming and J lost 4 bases, with 23 bases between them. CDR3 coding DNA: TGTGCCAGCAGCTCTAAACTCCCGATGGGACGGCTGTACAATGAGCAGTTCTTC. As protein: CASSSKLPMGRLYNEQFF.

The DNA of the CDR3 is TGTGCAAGTCGGGTTCACCTGAACACTGAAGCTTTCTTT. The encoded protein is CASRVHLNTEAFF. V gene TRBV12-2 combines with J gene TRBJ1-1. TRBV12-2 counts as a pseudogene. This CDR3 has 13 residues.

The CDR3 here is CSVDKGDWSYGYTF. DNA of the CDR3: TGCAGCGTTGATAAGGGGGATTGGAGCTATGGCTACACCTTC. J is TRBJ1-2 and V is TRBV29-1, with a possible D match to TRBD1 (6 bases). CDR1 and CDR2 (germline): SQVTM, ANQGSEA. The V and J ends lost 3 bases and 4 bases respectively, with 15 bases between them. The CDR3 extends over 14 amino acids.

The gene calls are TRBV27 and TRBJ1-4; 8 bases are a match to TRBD1. Trimming took 2 bases from V and 2 from J; bases not matched to a gene: 7. Germline V gives CDR1 MNHEY, CDR2 SMNVEV (reference sequence). This CDR3 has 17 residues. The chain's CDR3 is CASSLRYNRGTNEKLFF. The CDR3 DNA follows: TGTGCCAGCAGTTTACGATATAACAGGGGGACTAATGAAAAACTGTTTTTT.

V is TRBV15 and J is TRBJ1-1, with TRBD1 as a possible D gene (5 bases). CDR3 length equals 16 residues. CDR1 and CDR2 from the germline V gene are LNHNV and YYDKDF (reference sequence). The V end lost 5 bases, the J end lost 0 bases, and 16 bases lay between the germline ends. CDR3 region: CATSPPPGTLNTEAFF. The CDR3 DNA reads TGTGCCACCAGCCCACCCCCAGGGACGTTGAACACTGAAGCTTTCTTT.

There are a few counts of this clone. The chain carries TRBV18 and TRBJ1-5, with D tentatively TRBD1 (5 bases). Per the germline V gene, CDR1 is KGHSH and CDR2 is LQKENI. Trimming stripped 4 bases from V and 4 bases from J, with 17 bases between. The CDR3 is 16 amino acids. The CDR3 coding sequence is TGTGCCAGCTCACGACGCGGATCAGGGCAGAATCAGCCCCAGCATTTT. This codes for CASSRRGSGQNQPQHF.

CDR3 DNA: TGTGCCAGCAACTCGCAGAGCCCATTAGCCAAAAACATTCAGTACTTC. This translates into CASNSQSPLAKNIQYF. The genes are TRBV7-2 and TRBJ2-4; no definite D call. Germline CDR1 SGHTA, CDR2 FQGNSA. This CDR3 spans 16 amino acids. The ends were cut back, 7 bases at V and 0 bases at J, with 16 bases in the middle.

This clone was counted a single time. The rearrangement joins TRBV4-1 to TRBJ1-3; D unresolved. V lost 3 bases, J lost 0 bases, and 9 bases lay in between. Germline lookup yields CDR1 MGHRA and CDR2 YSYEKL. This CDR3 spans 15 amino acids. Here the CDR3 reads CASSQGGSSGNTIYF. The CDR3 region has the DNA TGCGCCAGCAGCCAGGGCGGGAGCTCTGGAAACACCATATATTTT.

The V gene is TRBV28, the J gene TRBJ1-6; 10 bases map to TRBD1. This CDR3 comprises 15 residues. V shed 3 bases, J shed 7 bases, and the junction held 3 bases outside the gene matches. The germline V gene encodes CDR1 MDHEN and CDR2 SYDVKM. This chain's CDR3 is CASSFRDRGNSPLHF. CDR3 bases: TGTGCCAGCAGTTTCAGGGACAGGGGAAATTCACCCCTCCACTTT.

This chain connects TRBV25-1 to TRBJ1-5; tentatively, D is TRBD1 (6 bases). In germline, CDR1 is MGHDK, CDR2 SYGVNS. With 6 bases removed from V and 7 bases from J, the gap between germline ends came to 16 bases. The length of the CDR3 is 14 residues. This CDR3 reads CASSVGAGWQPQHF. CDR3 sequence (DNA): TGTGCCAGCAGCGTGGGGGCCGGCTGGCAGCCCCAGCATTTT. Looking up the rest from reference TRBV25-1 and TRBJ1-5 gives the full variable domain: EADIYQTPRYLVIGTGKKITLECSQTMGHDKMYWYQQDPGMELHLIHYSYGVNSTEKGDLSSESTVSRIRTEHFPLTLESARPSHTSQYLCASSVGAGWQPQHFGDGTRLSIL.

V and J are TRBV6-2 or TRBV6-3 and TRBJ2-5, with D perhaps matching TRBD2 (6 bases). Germline CDR1 MNHEY, CDR2 SVGEGT. The CDR3 sequence is 16 residues long. Trimming stripped 4 bases from V and 5 bases from J, with 20 bases between. The CDR3 DNA reads TGTGCCAGCAGTTCCGTCCGGACTTGGGGGGAGGAGACCCAGTACTTC. This codes for CASSSVRTWGEETQYF.

J is TRBJ2-3 and V is TRBV29-1, with D perhaps TRBD2 (5 bases). Trimming left V 5 bases short and J 0 bases short, with 12 bases between. The CDR3 loop spans 14 amino acids. Germline lookup yields CDR1 SQVTM and CDR2 ANQGSEA. The CDR3 DNA reads TGCAGCGTTAAATTGAGGGTTAGCACAGATACGCAGTATTTT. It encodes CSVKLRVSTDTQYF.

The chain links TRBV7-6 to TRBJ1-4; D perhaps matches TRBD1 (5 bases). Germline CDR1 reads SGHVS; CDR2 reads FNYEAQ. This CDR3 is built from 15 residues. Trimming took 5 bases from V and 7 from J, leaving 17 bases between them. The CDR3 DNA reads TGTGCCAGCAGCAGATGGGACCGGAAGGCTGAAAAACTGTTTTTT. It translates to CASSRWDRKAEKLFF. Filled out from reference TRBV7-6 and TRBJ1-4, the complete variable domain reads GAGVSQSPRYKVTKRGQDVALRCDPISGHVSLYWYRQALGQGPEFLTYFNYEAQQDKSGLPNDRFSAERPEGSISTLTIQRTEQRDSAMYRCASSRWDRKAEKLFFGSGTQLSVL.